Shown below are 27 T cell receptor beta chains from a single sample sequenced in a study of graft-versus-host responses after intestinal transplantation. Their target antigens are unknown. Sequencing used immunoSEQ multiplex PCR; TCRdb keeps in-frame clones, though not all of them. The profile shows more than 80,000 clones, roughly 87% of them singletons. Sample: unstimulated CD8+ T cells sorted from spleen or lymph node cells, taken before intestinal transplant. These TCRs come from a human donor who received an intestinal transplant.

The rearrangement links TRBV14 to TRBJ2-3; TRBD2 might be the D (7 bases). Germline CDR1 reads SGHDN; CDR2 reads FVKESK. Deletions cut 4 bases from V and 3 bases from J, with 20 bases between. This CDR3 is 17 amino acids long. CDR3 sequence (DNA): TGTGCCAGCAGCCTCAAACAAGTAAGGGGGGGGACAGATACGCAGTATTTT. Protein sequence: CASSLKQVRGGTDTQYF.

This clone was recorded once. J is TRBJ2-7 and V is TRBV7-9; 11 bases are shared with TRBD2. Losses at the gene ends were 7 bases for V and 3 bases for J; bases not matched to a gene: 14. The length of the CDR3 is 17 residues. Germline V gene lookup returns CDR1 SEHNR and CDR2 FQNEAQ (reference sequence). For the CDR3, the DNA is TGTGCCAGCACCCCTGCTTCGACTAGCGGGACGGGCTACGAGCAGTACTTC. Translation gives CASTPASTSGTGYEQYF.

The rearrangement links TRBV27 to TRBJ2-7; 7 bases agree with TRBD1. The length of the CDR3 is 13 residues. Germline assignment: CDR1 MNHEY and CDR2 SMNVEV (reference sequence). Trimming at V came to 4 bases and at J to 6 bases, leaving 6 bases not matched to a gene. In DNA form, the CDR3 reads TGTGCCAGCAGTTGGACAGGTAGGGGCGAGCAGTACTTC. This encodes CASSWTGRGEQYF.

The chain links TRBV6-1 to TRBJ1-1, with no clear D. The CDR3 covers 12 residues. Per the germline V gene, CDR1 is MNHNS and CDR2 is SASEGT. The V end was cut by 7 bases, the J end by 6 bases, with 12 bases between. The CDR3 protein is CASKTVISEAFF. The CDR3 DNA follows: TGTGCCAGCAAGACTGTAATCTCTGAAGCTTTCTTT.

The chain uses TRBV5-4 and TRBJ2-1; D is undetermined. Trimming shortened V by 0 bases and J by 6 bases, and 1 base separated the two germline ends. The CDR3 runs to 11 residues. CDR1 and CDR2 from the germline V gene are SGHNT and YYREEE (reference sequence). The CDR3, as DNA: TGTGCCAGCAGCTTGGGCAATGAGCAGTTCTTC. It codes for CASSLGNEQFF.

The chain joins TRBV7-8 to TRBJ1-1; D is possibly TRBD1 (5 bases). The CDR3 sequence is 14 residues long. Germline V lookup: CDR1 SGHVS, CDR2 FQNEAQ. V was clipped by 2 bases and J by 5 bases, with 12 bases between them. The CDR3 loop reads CASSLFTGGTEAFF. The CDR3 DNA is TGTGCCAGCAGCTTATTTACTGGGGGGACTGAAGCTTTCTTT.

The chain recombines TRBV5-6 with TRBJ1-2; 9 bases map to TRBD1. Germline loops: CDR1 SGHDT, CDR2 YYEEEE. This CDR3 contains 14 residues. Germline trimming cut 4 bases from V and 8 bases from J; bases unmatched to any gene: 9. CDR3 nucleotides: TGTGCCAGCAGCCTCAAGTGGGACAGGGTAGGCTACACCTTC. Protein sequence: CASSLKWDRVGYTF. Variable domain in full (rest from reference TRBV5-6 and TRBJ1-2): DAGVTQSPTHLIKTRGQQVTLRCSPKSGHDTVSWYQQALGQGPQFIFQYYEEEERQRGNFPDRFSGHQFPNYSSELNVNALLLGDSALYLCASSLKWDRVGYTFGSGTRLTVV.

The rearrangement uses TRBV9 and TRBJ2-1, with D perhaps assigned TRBD1 or TRBD2 (5 bases each). Germline loops: CDR1 SGDLS, CDR2 YYNGEE. Between the trimmed V and J ends, which lost 4 bases and 0 bases, there was a span of 11 bases. This CDR3 contains 15 residues. CDR3 residues: CASSPRDRSYNEQFF. CDR3 in DNA: TGTGCCAGCAGCCCCCGGGACCGCTCCTACAATGAGCAGTTCTTC.

V usage is TRBV6-5 and J usage is TRBJ2-5; TRBD2 matches 11 bases. This CDR3 is built from 15 residues. Per germline, CDR1 MNHEY and CDR2 SVGAGI. J lost 4 bases, V lost 6 bases, and 7 bases had no gene match. CDR3 sequence (DNA): TGTGCCAGCAGCCCTAGCGGGGGGCGGGGAGAGACCCAGTACTTC. Protein sequence: CASSPSGGRGETQYF.

This rearrangement joins TRBV9 to TRBJ2-5; D is undetermined. CDR1 is SGDLS, CDR2 YYNGEE, per germline. V lost 3 bases and J 4 bases, leaving 16 bases between the germline ends. This CDR3 has 15 residues. DNA of the CDR3: TGTGCCAGCAGCGACAGTGATGGTATGACAGAGACCCAGTACTTC. The encoded protein is CASSDSDGMTETQYF.

The genes are TRBV7-9 and TRBJ2-5; D is ambiguous. TRBJ2-7 explains the end of the DNA better; the J call may be wrong. This CDR3 region has 15 residues. Germline V gene sequence: CDR1 SEHNR, CDR2 FQNEAQ (reference sequence). The CDR3 bases are TGTGCCAGCAGCTTAGATTCGCCCCTTTCCTACGAGCAGTACTTC. Amino acids: CASSLDSPLSYEQYF.

V and J are TRBV6-5 and TRBJ1-3; tentatively, D is TRBD1 (5 bases). Germline CDR1 and CDR2: MNHEY and SVGAGI. The CDR3 extends over 15 amino acids. V was shortened by 4 bases and J by 1 base, with 11 bases between the two germline ends. The CDR3 coding sequence is TGTGCCAGCAGTTCCTCCGGGGGGTCTGGAAACACCATATATTTT. This codes for CASSSSGGSGNTIYF.

The genes are TRBV11-2 and TRBJ2-5, with TRBD2 identical over 10 bases. V dropped 8 bases and J dropped 4; count of bases not matched to a gene: 16. The germline CDR1 and CDR2 sequences are SGHAT and FQNNGV. The CDR3 contains 17 residues. CDR3 residues: CASGTGEREGQGETQYF. CDR3 in DNA: TGTGCCAGCGGCACAGGGGAGCGGGAGGGCCAGGGAGAGACCCAGTACTTC.

The CDR3 sequence: CASSFRTGYPEKLFF. The CDR3 nucleotides are TGTGCCAGTAGTTTCCGGACAGGGTACCCTGAAAAACTGTTTTTT. V is TRBV19 and J is TRBJ1-4; TRBD1 matches 8 bases. With V trimmed by 5 bases and J by 7 bases, 9 bases remained unmatched. The germline V gene encodes CDR1 LNHDA and CDR2 SQIVND (reference sequence). This CDR3 comprises 15 residues.

This sequence joins TRBV21-1 and TRBJ2-7. TRBV21-1 is designated a pseudogene. CDR3 length: 11 amino acids. CDR3 protein: CASGVRHEQYF. CDR3 DNA sequence: TGTGCCAGCGGGGTACGCCACGAGCAGTACTTC.

V gene TRBV4-1 combines with J gene TRBJ2-2, with TRBD2 as a possible D gene (7 bases). Trimming removed 7 bases at V and 4 bases at J, with 19 bases between. Germline V lookup: CDR1 MGHRA, CDR2 YSYEKL. This CDR3 comprises 16 residues. CDR3 bases: TGCGCCAGCAACCTTGGAGGGGGGGTTGGCACCGGGGAGCTGTTTTTT. This sequence encodes CASNLGGGVGTGELFF.

V gene TRBV9 combines with J gene TRBJ1-1; D ambiguous. Germline values: CDR1 SGDLS, CDR2 YYNGEE. There are 14 residues in the CDR3. V gave up 0 bases and J gave up 0 bases, with 6 bases separating them. In DNA form, the CDR3 reads TGTGCCAGCAGCGTAGGATCCATGAACACTGAAGCTTTCTTT. It translates to CASSVGSMNTEAFF.

V and J are TRBV6-1 and TRBJ1-4; 7 bases agree with TRBD1. The CDR3 covers 15 residues. The J segment lost 0 bases and the V segment lost 4 bases, leaving 2 bases of the junction unmatched. Germline V CDR1 and CDR2: MNHNS, SASEGT. The CDR3 sequence: CASSADRATNEKLFF. Here the CDR3 DNA reads TGTGCCAGCAGTGCCGACAGGGCAACTAATGAAAAACTGTTTTTT.

The chain is built from TRBV5-5 and TRBJ2-7, with TRBD1 as a possible D gene (5 bases). The CDR3 sequence is 14 residues long. The germline V gene encodes CDR1 SGHKS and CDR2 YYEKEE (reference sequence). The V end was cut by 1 base, the J end by 0 bases, with 8 bases between. The CDR3 nucleotides are TGTGCCAGCAGCTTGTATCAGGGCTCCTACGAGCAGTACTTC. The encoded protein is CASSLYQGSYEQYF.

Here the CDR3 reads CASSFAGANNEQFF. The CDR3 DNA reads TGTGCCAGCAGTTTTGCGGGGGCGAACAATGAGCAGTTCTTC. V and J are TRBV27 and TRBJ2-1, with D possibly TRBD2 on 7 matching bases. Germline V gene data show CDR1 as MNHEY and CDR2 as SMNVEV (reference sequence). Trimming shortened V by 3 bases and J by 5 bases, and 11 bases separated the two germline ends. This CDR3 contains 14 residues.

The chain carries TRBV7-9 and TRBJ2-4; possible D gene TRBD2, 5 bases. Germline V lookup: CDR1 SEHNR, CDR2 FQNEAQ (reference sequence). The V gene lost 3 bases and the J gene lost 6 bases, with 12 bases spanning the gap. This CDR3 is built from 14 residues. CDR3 nucleotide sequence: TGTGCCAGCAGCTTTCGAGGGCCGATAAACATTCAGTACTTC. Translated, it gives CASSFRGPINIQYF.

V gene TRBV19 combines with J gene TRBJ2-7; D possibly corresponds to TRBD1 (5 bases). The CDR3 consists of 14 residues. Germline V CDR1 and CDR2: LNHDA, SQIVND (reference sequence). V gave up 1 base and J gave up 1 base, with 8 bases separating them. The CDR3 here is CASSIADSSYEQYF. Written as DNA, the CDR3 is TGTGCCAGTAGTATAGCAGACAGTTCCTACGAGCAGTACTTC.

The chain couples TRBV18 to TRBJ2-3, with 12 nucleotides matching TRBD1. With V trimmed by 3 bases and J by 4 bases, 8 bases remained unmatched. Per the germline V gene, CDR1 is KGHSH and CDR2 is LQKENI. This CDR3 has 17 amino acids. The CDR3 bases are TGTGCCAGCTCACCCGACTGTGGGACAGGGGGCGCAGATACGCAGTATTTT. Protein sequence: CASSPDCGTGGADTQYF.

V gene TRBV28 combines with J gene TRBJ2-1; 11 bases are shared with TRBD2. Trimming took 8 bases from V and 0 from J; bases not matched to a gene: 9. This CDR3 is built from 17 residues. Germline lookup yields CDR1 MDHEN and CDR2 SYDVKM. CDR3 sequence (DNA): TGTGCCAGCGTCGGGACTAGCGGATATAGCTCCTACAATGAGCAGTTCTTC. Its translation is CASVGTSGYSSYNEQFF.

The V gene is TRBV5-1, the J gene TRBJ2-3; 11 bases line up with TRBD1. Germline CDR1 and CDR2: SGHRS and YFSETQ. CDR3 size: 16 residues. The V gene end was trimmed by 4 bases and the J gene end by 2 bases; junction bases not matched to a gene: 6. The DNA for the CDR3 is TGCGCCAGCAGCGACGGACAGGGGGCCCCCACAGATACGCAGTATTTT. It is translated as CASSDGQGAPTDTQYF.

This chain uses TRBV21-1 with TRBJ1-1. TRBV21-1 counts as a pseudogene. The CDR3 contains 16 residues. The CDR3 reads CASSGRRVLLNTEAFF. The CDR3 DNA sequence: TGTGCCAGCAGCGGCCGTCGGGTCTTACTGAACACTGAAGCTTTCTTT.

This chain connects TRBV6-5 to TRBJ2-7, with D hard to call. Germline CDR1 is MNHEY and CDR2 is SVGAGI. V was shortened by 2 bases and J by 4 bases, with 3 bases between the two germline ends. This CDR3 is built from 11 residues. The CDR3 nucleotides are TGTGCCAGCAGTTACCCATACGAGCAGTACTTC. Translating it yields CASSYPYEQYF.